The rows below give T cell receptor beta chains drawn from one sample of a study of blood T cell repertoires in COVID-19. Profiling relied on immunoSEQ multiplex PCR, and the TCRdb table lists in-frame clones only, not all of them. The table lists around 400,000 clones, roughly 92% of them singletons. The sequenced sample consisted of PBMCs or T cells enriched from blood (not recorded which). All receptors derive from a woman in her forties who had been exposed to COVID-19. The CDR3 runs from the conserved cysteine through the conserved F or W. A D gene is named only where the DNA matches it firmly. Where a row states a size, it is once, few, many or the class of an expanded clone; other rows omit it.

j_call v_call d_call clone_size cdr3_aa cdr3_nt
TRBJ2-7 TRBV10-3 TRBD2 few CAIRTSGAYEQYF TGTGCCATCCGGACTAGCGGAGCATACGAGCAGTACTTC
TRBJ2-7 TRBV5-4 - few CASSLGAGYEQYF TGTGCCAGCAGCTTGGGCGCGGGCTACGAGCAGTACTTC
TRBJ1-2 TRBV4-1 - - CASSQTMATGVDGYTF TGCGCCAGCAGCCAAACGATGGCGACAGGCGTGGATGGCTACACCTTC
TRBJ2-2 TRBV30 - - CAWSHGNTGELFF TGTGCCTGGAGCCACGGGAACACCGGGGAGCTGTTTTTT
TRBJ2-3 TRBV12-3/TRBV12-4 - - CASTPGDTQYF TGTGCCAGCACCCCAGGAGATACGCAGTATTTT
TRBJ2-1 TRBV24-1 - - CATSRDLNNEQFF TGTGCCACCAGTCGAGATTTAAACAATGAGCAGTTCTTC
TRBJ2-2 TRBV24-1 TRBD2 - CATSDSGLAGGITGELFF TGTGCCACCAGTGATTCAGGACTAGCGGGAGGGATCACCGGGGAGCTGTTTTTT
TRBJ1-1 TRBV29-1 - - CSAGEDTEAFF TGCAGCGCGGGGGAGGACACTGAAGCTTTCTTT
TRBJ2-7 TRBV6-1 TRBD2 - CASSDPPGLVSYEQYF TGTGCCAGCAGTGACCCTCCGGGACTAGTTAGCTACGAGCAGTACTTC
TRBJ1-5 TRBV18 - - CASSPLTGPQHF TGTGCCAGCTCACCCCTCACTGGGCCCCAGCATTTT
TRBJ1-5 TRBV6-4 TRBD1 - CASSVTGEPHQPQHF TGTGCCAGCAGTGTTACAGGGGAACCCCATCAGCCCCAGCATTTT
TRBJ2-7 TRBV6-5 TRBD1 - CASGATGSAYEQYF TGTGCCAGCGGGGCGACAGGGAGCGCCTACGAGCAGTACTTC
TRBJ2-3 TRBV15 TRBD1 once CATSRAPGQGADTQYF TGTGCCACCAGCAGAGCTCCGGGACAGGGCGCAGATACGCAGTATTTT
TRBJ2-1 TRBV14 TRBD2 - CASSPGLGAYNEQFF TGTGCCAGCAGCCCGGGACTAGGTGCCTACAATGAGCAGTTCTTC
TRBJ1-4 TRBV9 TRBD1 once CASSGDGQGFGELFF TGTGCCAGCAGCGGCGACGGACAGGGGTTCGGCGAACTGTTTTTT
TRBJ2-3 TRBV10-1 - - CASSEGSTQYF TGCGCCAGCAGTGAGGGGAGTACGCAGTATTTT
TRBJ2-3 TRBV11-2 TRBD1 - CASSLPSGRGRDTQYF TGTGCCAGCAGCTTACCTTCCGGCAGGGGGCGAGATACGCAGTATTTT
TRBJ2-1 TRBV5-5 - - CASSPYSSGYNEQFF TGTGCCAGCAGCCCATATTCCTCCGGGTACAATGAGCAGTTCTTC
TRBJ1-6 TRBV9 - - CASSFAGAVYNSPLHF TGTGCCAGCAGCTTCGCGGGGGCGGTCTATAATTCACCCCTCCACTTT
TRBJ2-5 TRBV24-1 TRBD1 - CATSDPGQGGTQYF TGTGCCACCAGTGATCCCGGACAGGGCGGGACCCAGTACTTC
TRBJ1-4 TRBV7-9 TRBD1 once CASSPIYRGRNEKLFF TGTGCCAGCAGCCCGATCTACAGGGGGCGAAATGAAAAACTGTTTTTT
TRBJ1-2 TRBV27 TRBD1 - CASSFGTGGYGYTF TGTGCCAGCAGTTTCGGGACAGGGGGCTATGGCTACACCTTC
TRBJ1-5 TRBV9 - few CASSDSKSGGAPGQPQHF TGTGCCAGCAGCGACTCCAAATCGGGGGGGGCGCCGGGACAGCCCCAGCATTTT
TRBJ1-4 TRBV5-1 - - CASSDSNEKLFF TGCGCCAGCAGCGATAGCAATGAAAAACTGTTTTTT
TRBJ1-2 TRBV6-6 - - CASSPSSGKDGYTF TGTGCCAGCAGCCCCTCATCGGGGAAAGATGGCTACACCTTC
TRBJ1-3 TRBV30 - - CAWSPPGSSGNTIYF TGTGCCTGGAGTCCCCCCGGGTCCTCTGGAAACACCATATATTTT
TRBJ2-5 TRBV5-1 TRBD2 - CASSRGGETQETQYF TGCGCCAGCAGCCGCGGGGGGGAGACGCAAGAGACCCAGTACTTC
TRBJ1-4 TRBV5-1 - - CASSLDPRGEKLFF TGCGCCAGCAGCCTGGACCCCAGAGGTGAAAAACTGTTTTTT
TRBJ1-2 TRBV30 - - CAWSVPGHNYYGYTF TGTGCCTGGAGTGTACCGGGACACAACTACTATGGCTACACCTTC
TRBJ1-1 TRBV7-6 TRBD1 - CASSAGGRLNTEAFF TGTGCCAGCAGCGCAGGGGGACGCCTGAACACTGAAGCTTTCTTT